These T cell receptor beta chains were read from a single sample in a study of T-cell reconstitution after alpha-beta-depleted transplantation in children. TCRdb re-called the PCR reads with MiXCR, one entry per CDR3 protein. The sample has fewer than 550,000 distinct CDR3 sequences, roughly 10% seen once. This sample comprised PBMCs, mostly from graft donor cells, obtained 180 days after TCRalphabeta/CD19-depleted stem cell transplant. Receptor source: a female patient between 2 and 10 years old who had a stem cell transplant for aplastic anemia, so the T cells may come from the graft donor. CDR3s include the opening cysteine and the closing phenylalanine or tryptophan. Each record gives: V gene, clone size, J gene, D gene, CDR3 protein, CDR3 DNA. The D gene is left open where the match is weak. Where a row states a size, it is once, few, many or the class of an expanded clone; other rows omit it.

V: TRBV28
size: few
J: TRBJ1-1
D: NA
CDR3: CASSLSGAGGLTEAFF
DNA: TGTGCCAGCAGTTTATCGGGGGCCGGTGGATTGACTGAAGCTTTCTTT

V: TRBV20-1
size: few
J: TRBJ2-3
D: NA
CDR3: CSAQRTTADTQYF
DNA: TGCAGTGCTCAGAGGACCACGGCAGATACGCAGTATTTT

V: TRBV7-2
size: many
J: TRBJ2-1
D: TRBD2
CDR3: CASSWLAETYNEQFF
DNA: TGTGCCAGCAGCTGGCTAGCGGAAACCTACAATGAGCAGTTCTTC

V: TRBV3-1
size: NA
J: TRBJ2-1
D: TRBD2
CDR3: CASSQFSPSGRGDEQFF
DNA: TGTGCCAGCAGCCAATTCTCGCCTAGCGGGAGGGGAGATGAGCAGTTCTTC

V: TRBV7-6
size: few
J: TRBJ1-1
D: TRBD1
CDR3: CASSSGQGGNTEAFF
DNA: TGTGCCAGCAGCTCCGGACAGGGTGGGAACACTGAAGCTTTCTTT

V: TRBV9
size: NA
J: TRBJ2-5
D: NA
CDR3: CASSISETQYF
DNA: TGTGCCAGCAGCATTAGTGAGACCCAGTACTTC

V: TRBV10-3
size: NA
J: TRBJ2-5
D: NA
CDR3: CAISESGGITGETQYF
DNA: TGTGCCATCAGTGAGTCAGGGGGAATAACGGGAGAGACCCAGTACTTC

V: TRBV5-5
size: few
J: TRBJ1-1
D: NA
CDR3: CASSFGTPNTEAFF
DNA: TGTGCCAGCAGCTTTGGGACCCCTAACACTGAAGCTTTCTTT

V: TRBV29-1
size: NA
J: TRBJ2-3
D: TRBD1
CDR3: CSVSRTGSTDTQYF
DNA: TGCAGCGTCTCTCGGACAGGGAGCACAGATACGCAGTATTTT

V: TRBV14
size: NA
J: TRBJ2-1
D: NA
CDR3: CASSQLPVGTILNEQFF
DNA: TGTGCCAGCAGCCAACTCCCCGTAGGGACCATCTTGAATGAGCAGTTCTTC

V: TRBV12-3/TRBV12-4
size: few
J: TRBJ1-6
D: NA
CDR3: CASSLLGPYNSPLHF
DNA: TGTGCCAGCAGTTTGTTGGGCCCTTATAATTCACCCCTCCACTTT

V: TRBV4-3
size: few
J: TRBJ2-1
D: TRBD1
CDR3: CASSQRTGAYNEQFF
DNA: TGCGCCAGCAGCCAGCGGACAGGAGCCTACAATGAGCAGTTCTTC

V: TRBV23-1
size: NA
J: TRBJ2-1
D: TRBD2
CDR3: CASSQSISGVSSGRDEQFF
DNA: TGCGCCAGCAGTCAATCAATTTCGGGGGTTTCTAGCGGGAGAGATGAGCAGTTCTTC

V: TRBV24-1
size: few
J: TRBJ2-1
D: NA
CDR3: CATSDHHNEQFF
DNA: TGTGCCACCAGTGATCACCACAATGAGCAGTTCTTC

V: TRBV7-2
size: many
J: TRBJ1-5
D: TRBD1
CDR3: CASSLRQGNQPQHF
DNA: TGTGCCAGCAGTCTCCGACAGGGGAATCAGCCCCAGCATTTT

V: TRBV25-1
size: NA
J: TRBJ2-7
D: NA
CDR3: CASSEYGVGSSYEQYF
DNA: TGTGCCAGCAGTGAATATGGAGTCGGGAGCTCCTACGAGCAGTACTTC

V: TRBV12-3/TRBV12-4
size: NA
J: TRBJ1-3
D: NA
CDR3: CASSLAFIGNTIYF
DNA: TGTGCCAGCAGTCTGGCCTTTATTGGAAACACCATATATTTT

V: TRBV3-1
size: many
J: TRBJ2-3
D: NA
CDR3: CASSQVRGPADTQYF
DNA: TGTGCCAGCAGCCAAGTCAGGGGACCCGCAGATACGCAGTATTTT